One TCR beta chain is described in this entry. The entry originates in a study of CD8+ T cells in alopecia areata. Treatment given: oral pan-JAK inhibitor, 5-10 mg twice daily. Extraction and reverse transcription of RNA yielded cDNA as the sequencing template. The table came from immunoSEQ multiplex PCR; TCRdb's copy has only in-frame clones and leaves some out. The top ten clones hold roughly 15% of a sample with more than 90,000 clones, about 60% of them seen once. Sequenced here: CD8+ T cells sorted from blood, sampled at approximately week 60, from a patient treated with tofacitinib. This TCR came from a human donor with alopecia areata.

The CDR3 DNA reads as TGCGCCAGCAGCCAGGCCGGGACAGGGGCCTACGAGCAGTACTTC. Its translation is CASSQAGTGAYEQYF. The chain has TRBV4-1 and TRBJ2-7; 10 bases are a match to TRBD1. The CDR3 consists of 15 residues. After removal of 3 bases from V and 2 bases from J, the junction contained 4 bases not matched to a gene. Per germline, CDR1 MGHRA and CDR2 YSYEKL.